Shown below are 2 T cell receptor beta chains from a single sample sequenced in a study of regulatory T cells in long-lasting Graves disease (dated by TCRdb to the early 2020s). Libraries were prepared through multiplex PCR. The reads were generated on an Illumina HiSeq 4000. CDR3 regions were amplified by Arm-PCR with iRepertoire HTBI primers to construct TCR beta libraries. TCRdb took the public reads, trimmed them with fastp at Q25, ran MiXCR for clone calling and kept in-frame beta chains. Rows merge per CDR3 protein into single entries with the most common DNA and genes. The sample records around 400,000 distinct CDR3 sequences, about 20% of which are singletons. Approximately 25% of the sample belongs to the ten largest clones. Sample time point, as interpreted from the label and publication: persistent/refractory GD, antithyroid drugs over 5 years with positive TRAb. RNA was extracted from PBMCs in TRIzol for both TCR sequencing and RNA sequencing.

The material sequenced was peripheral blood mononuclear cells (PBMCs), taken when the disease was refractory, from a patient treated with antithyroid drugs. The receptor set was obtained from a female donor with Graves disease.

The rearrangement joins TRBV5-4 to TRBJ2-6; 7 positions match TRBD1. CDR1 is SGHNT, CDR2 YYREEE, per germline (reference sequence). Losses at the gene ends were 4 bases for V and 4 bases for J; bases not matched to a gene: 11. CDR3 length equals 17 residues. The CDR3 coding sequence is TGTGCCAGCAGCGATAGTAGTACAGGGGCAGGGGCCAACGTCCTGACTTTC. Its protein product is CASSDSSTGAGANVLTF.

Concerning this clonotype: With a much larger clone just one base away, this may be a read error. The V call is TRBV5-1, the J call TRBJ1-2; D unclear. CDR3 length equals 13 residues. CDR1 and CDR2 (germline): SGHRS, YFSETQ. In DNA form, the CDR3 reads TGTGCCAGCAGATCGAGCGCAGAGGGCGGCTGCACCTTC. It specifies CASRSSAEGGCTF.